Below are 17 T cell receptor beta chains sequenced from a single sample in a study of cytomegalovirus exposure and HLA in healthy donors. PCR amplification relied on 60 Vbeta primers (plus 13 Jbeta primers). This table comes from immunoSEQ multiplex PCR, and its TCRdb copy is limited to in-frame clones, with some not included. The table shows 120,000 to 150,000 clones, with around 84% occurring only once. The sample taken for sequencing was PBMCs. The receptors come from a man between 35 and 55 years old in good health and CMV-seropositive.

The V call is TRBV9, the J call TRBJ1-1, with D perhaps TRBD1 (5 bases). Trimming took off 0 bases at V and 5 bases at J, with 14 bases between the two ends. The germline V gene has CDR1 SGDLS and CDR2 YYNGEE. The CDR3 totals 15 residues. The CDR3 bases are TGTGCCAGCAGCGTAGACTCCCAGGGATTGACTGAAGCTTTCTTT. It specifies CASSVDSQGLTEAFF. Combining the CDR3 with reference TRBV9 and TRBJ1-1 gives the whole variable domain DSGVTQTPKHLITATGQRVTLRCSPRSGDLSVYWYQQSLDQGLQFLIQYYNGEERAKGNILERFSAQQFPDLHSELNLSSLELGDSALYFCASSVDSQGLTEAFFGQGTRLTVV.

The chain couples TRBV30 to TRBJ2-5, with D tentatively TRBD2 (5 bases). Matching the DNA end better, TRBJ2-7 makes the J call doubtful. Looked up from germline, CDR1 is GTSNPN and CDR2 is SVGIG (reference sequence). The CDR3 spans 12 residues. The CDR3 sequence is CAWRESGFEQYF. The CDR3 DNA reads TGTGCCTGGAGAGAGTCGGGATTCGAGCAGTACTTC.

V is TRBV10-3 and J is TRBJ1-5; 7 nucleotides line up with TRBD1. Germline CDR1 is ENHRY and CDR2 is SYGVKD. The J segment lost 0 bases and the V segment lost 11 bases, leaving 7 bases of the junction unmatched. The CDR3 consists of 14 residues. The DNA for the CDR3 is TGTGCCGTCTCAGGGGGTAATAGCAATCAGCCCCAGCATTTT. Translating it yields CAVSGGNSNQPQHF.

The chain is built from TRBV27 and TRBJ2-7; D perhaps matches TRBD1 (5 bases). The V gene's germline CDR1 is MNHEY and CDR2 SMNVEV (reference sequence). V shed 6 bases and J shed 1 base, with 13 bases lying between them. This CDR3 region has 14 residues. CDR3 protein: CASSRRQLSYEQYF. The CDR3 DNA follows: TGTGCCAGCAGCCGAAGACAGCTATCCTACGAGCAGTACTTC.

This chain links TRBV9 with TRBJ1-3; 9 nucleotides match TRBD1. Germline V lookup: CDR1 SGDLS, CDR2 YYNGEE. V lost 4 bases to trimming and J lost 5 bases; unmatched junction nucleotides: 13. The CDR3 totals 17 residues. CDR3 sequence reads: CASSLPRGQGSRNTIYF. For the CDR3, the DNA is TGTGCCAGCAGCCTGCCTCGGGGACAGGGTTCGAGAAACACCATATATTTT.

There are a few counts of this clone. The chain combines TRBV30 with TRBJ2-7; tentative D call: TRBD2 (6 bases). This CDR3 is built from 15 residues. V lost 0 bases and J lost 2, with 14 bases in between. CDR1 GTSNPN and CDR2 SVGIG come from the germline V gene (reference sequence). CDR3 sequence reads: CAWSVFGAGPYEQYF. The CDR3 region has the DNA TGTGCCTGGAGTGTATTCGGAGCGGGCCCCTACGAGCAGTACTTC.

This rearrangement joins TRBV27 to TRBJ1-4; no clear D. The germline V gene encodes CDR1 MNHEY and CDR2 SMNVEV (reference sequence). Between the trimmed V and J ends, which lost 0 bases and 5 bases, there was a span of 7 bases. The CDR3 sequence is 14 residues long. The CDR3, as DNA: TGTGCCAGCAGTTTATCGAAGCAAAATGAAAAACTGTTTTTT. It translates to CASSLSKQNEKLFF.

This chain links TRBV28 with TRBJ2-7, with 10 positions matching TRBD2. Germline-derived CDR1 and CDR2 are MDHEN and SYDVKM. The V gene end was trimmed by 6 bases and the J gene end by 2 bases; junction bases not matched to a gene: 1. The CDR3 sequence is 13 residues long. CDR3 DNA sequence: TGTGCCAGCAGCAGCGGGAGGGCCTACGAGCAGTACTTC. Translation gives CASSSGRAYEQYF.

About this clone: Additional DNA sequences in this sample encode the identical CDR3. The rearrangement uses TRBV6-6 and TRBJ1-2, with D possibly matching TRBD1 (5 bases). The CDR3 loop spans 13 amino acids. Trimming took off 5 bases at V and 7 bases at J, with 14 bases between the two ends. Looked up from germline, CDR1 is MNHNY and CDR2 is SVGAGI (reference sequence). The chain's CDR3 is CASSGDTGAGYTF. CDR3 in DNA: TGTGCCAGCAGTGGCGATACAGGTGCTGGCTACACCTTC.

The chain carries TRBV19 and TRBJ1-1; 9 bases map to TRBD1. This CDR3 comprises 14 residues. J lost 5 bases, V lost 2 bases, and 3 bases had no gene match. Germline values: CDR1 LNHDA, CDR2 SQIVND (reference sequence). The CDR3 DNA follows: TGTGCCAGTAGTATAACAGGGGGCCGGACTGAAGCTTTCTTT. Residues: CASSITGGRTEAFF.

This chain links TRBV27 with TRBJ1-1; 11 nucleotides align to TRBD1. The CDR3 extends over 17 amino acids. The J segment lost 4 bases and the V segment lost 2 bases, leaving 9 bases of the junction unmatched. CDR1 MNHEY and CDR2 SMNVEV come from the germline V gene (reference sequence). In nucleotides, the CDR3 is TGTGCCAGCAGTTTACAGTGGACAGGGGGCGCGGGCACTGAAGCTTTCTTT. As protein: CASSLQWTGGAGTEAFF.

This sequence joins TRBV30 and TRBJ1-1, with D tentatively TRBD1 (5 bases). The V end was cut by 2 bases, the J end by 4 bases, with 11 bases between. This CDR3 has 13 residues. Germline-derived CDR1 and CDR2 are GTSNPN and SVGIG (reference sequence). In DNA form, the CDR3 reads TGTGCCTGGAGTAGGGGAAGAAGCACTGAAGCTTTCTTT. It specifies CAWSRGRSTEAFF.

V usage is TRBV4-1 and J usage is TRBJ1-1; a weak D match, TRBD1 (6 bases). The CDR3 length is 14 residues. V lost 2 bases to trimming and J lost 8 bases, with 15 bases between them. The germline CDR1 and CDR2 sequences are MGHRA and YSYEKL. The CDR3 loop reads CASSQRTVGPEAFF. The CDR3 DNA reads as TGCGCCAGCAGCCAAAGGACAGTAGGCCCCGAAGCTTTCTTT.

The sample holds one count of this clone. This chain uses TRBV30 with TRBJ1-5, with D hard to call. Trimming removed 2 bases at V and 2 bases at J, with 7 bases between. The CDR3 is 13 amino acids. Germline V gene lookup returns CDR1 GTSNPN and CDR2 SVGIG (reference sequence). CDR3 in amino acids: CAWSTKGNQPQHF. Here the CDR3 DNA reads TGTGCCTGGAGTACAAAAGGCAATCAGCCCCAGCATTTT.

DNA of the CDR3: TGTGCCAGCAGCCTCCGGACAGCGAACACCGGGGAGCTGTTTTTT. Protein: CASSLRTANTGELFF. The gene calls are TRBV7-9 and TRBJ2-2; tentative D call: TRBD1 (6 bases). Trimming cost V 5 bases and J 0 bases, with 10 bases left between them. The CDR3 consists of 15 residues. The germline CDR1 and CDR2 sequences are SEHNR and FQNEAQ (reference sequence).

CDR3 loop: CASSLSQQVFF. CDR3 DNA: TGTGCCAGCAGCTTAAGCCAGCAGGTGTTTTTT. The chain recombines TRBV7-2 with TRBJ2-2; D unclear. The CDR3 has 11 residues. CDR1 is SGHTA, CDR2 FQGNSA, per germline. V shed 2 bases and J shed 15 bases, with 10 bases lying between them.

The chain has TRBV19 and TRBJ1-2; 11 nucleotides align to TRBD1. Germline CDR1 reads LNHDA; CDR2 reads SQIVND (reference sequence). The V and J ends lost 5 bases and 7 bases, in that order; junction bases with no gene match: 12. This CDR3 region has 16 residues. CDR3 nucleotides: TGTGCCAGTAGTTTGTACCGGGACAGGGGGATCGGTGGCTACACCTTC. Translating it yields CASSLYRDRGIGGYTF. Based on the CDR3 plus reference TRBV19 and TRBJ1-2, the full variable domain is DGGITQSPKYLFRKEGQNVTLSCEQNLNHDAMYWYRQDPGQGLRLIYYSQIVNDFQKGDIAEGYSVSREKKESFPLTVTSAQKNPTAFYLCASSLYRDRGIGGYTFGSGTRLTVV.